This is a list of T cell receptor beta chains from one sample in a study of CXCR3-negative and CXCR3-positive naive CD8 T cells. No DNA is given; TCRdb re-called the 5' RACE reads and lists each CDR3 protein once. The sample has about 5,700 distinct CDR3 sequences, and its top ten clones hold 1.5% to 2%. The sequenced sample consisted of naive CXCR3+ CD8+ T cells from blood. These receptors came from a human donor in good health. Some clones in this sample may be carry-over from other donors' samples. Each CDR3 is given with its conserved first and last residue. Fields, in order: V gene, clone size, J gene, CDR3 protein. Size is stated for part of the rows, as once, few or many counts, or as a class when the clone is expanded.

V: TRBV19
size: -
J: TRBJ2-7
CDR3: CATRVNPYEQYF

V: TRBV6-5
size: medium-sized
J: TRBJ2-1
CDR3: CASSYSSGNEQFF

V: TRBV29-1
size: -
J: TRBJ2-6
CDR3: CSVESESGANVLTF

V: TRBV7-2
size: medium-sized
J: TRBJ1-6
CDR3: CASSSPSNPLHF

V: TRBV12-3/TRBV12-4
size: medium-sized
J: TRBJ2-2
CDR3: CASGQGAWGGELFF

V: TRBV29-1
size: medium-sized
J: TRBJ2-7
CDR3: CSVGTGPSYEQYF

V: TRBV29-1
size: -
J: TRBJ2-5
CDR3: CSVDGRGRLDGETQYF

V: TRBV29-1
size: medium-sized
J: TRBJ2-7
CDR3: CSVEVVRGPEQYF

V: TRBV7-9
size: -
J: TRBJ1-1
CDR3: CASTRPNTEAFF

V: TRBV27
size: -
J: TRBJ2-3
CDR3: CASASRTTDTQYF

V: TRBV29-1
size: medium-sized
J: TRBJ1-2
CDR3: CSVTQGLDGYTF

V: TRBV12-3/TRBV12-4
size: medium-sized
J: TRBJ2-5
CDR3: CASSLSWDRGEETQYF

V: TRBV4-3
size: medium-sized
J: TRBJ1-1
CDR3: CASSQDSLSLQGNFEGTEAFF

V: TRBV7-2
size: -
J: TRBJ2-2
CDR3: CASSPDTSPYSGELFF

V: TRBV10-3
size: -
J: TRBJ2-5
CDR3: CAISESSSGAPGETQYF

V: TRBV29-1
size: medium-sized
J: TRBJ2-5
CDR3: CSVEWGWETQYF

V: TRBV5-5
size: -
J: TRBJ2-1
CDR3: CASSFLVVNEQFF

V: TRBV7-9
size: -
J: TRBJ2-7
CDR3: CASSLDGRRSEQYF

V: TRBV27
size: medium-sized
J: TRBJ1-6
CDR3: CASRLGRDNSPLHF

V: TRBV4-3
size: medium-sized
J: TRBJ2-7
CDR3: CASSQGEGRDEQYF

V: TRBV7-9
size: medium-sized
J: TRBJ2-3
CDR3: CASSDGQGEATDTQYF

V: TRBV29-1
size: -
J: TRBJ1-5
CDR3: CSVARDGSNQPQHF

V: TRBV25-1
size: medium-sized
J: TRBJ2-5
CDR3: CASSAWTGREETQYF

V: TRBV6-5
size: -
J: TRBJ2-5
CDR3: CASSYVFGETQYF

V: TRBV21-1
size: -
J: TRBJ2-7
CDR3: CASSKGLAGGDEQYF

V: TRBV20-1
size: medium-sized
J: TRBJ2-1
CDR3: CSARDGILASYNEQFF

V: TRBV10-3
size: medium-sized
J: TRBJ2-5
CDR3: CAIRGTSGELETQYF

V: TRBV5-5
size: medium-sized
J: TRBJ2-7
CDR3: CASRYLPGQGTSGKYEQYF

V: TRBV20-1
size: -
J: TRBJ2-1
CDR3: CSARREIYNEQFF

V: TRBV29-1
size: -
J: TRBJ2-1
CDR3: CSAISGTYSGEQFF

V: TRBV7-9
size: medium-sized
J: TRBJ2-7
CDR3: CASSPPGSYEQYF

V: TRBV6-6
size: -
J: TRBJ1-1
CDR3: CASSTGDEAFF

V: TRBV13
size: medium-sized
J: TRBJ1-5
CDR3: CASSQRKGTQHF

V: TRBV6-6
size: -
J: TRBJ2-7
CDR3: CASSYSSLGTGFYEQYF

V: TRBV7-9
size: -
J: TRBJ1-1
CDR3: CASSSLPGQGRTEAFF